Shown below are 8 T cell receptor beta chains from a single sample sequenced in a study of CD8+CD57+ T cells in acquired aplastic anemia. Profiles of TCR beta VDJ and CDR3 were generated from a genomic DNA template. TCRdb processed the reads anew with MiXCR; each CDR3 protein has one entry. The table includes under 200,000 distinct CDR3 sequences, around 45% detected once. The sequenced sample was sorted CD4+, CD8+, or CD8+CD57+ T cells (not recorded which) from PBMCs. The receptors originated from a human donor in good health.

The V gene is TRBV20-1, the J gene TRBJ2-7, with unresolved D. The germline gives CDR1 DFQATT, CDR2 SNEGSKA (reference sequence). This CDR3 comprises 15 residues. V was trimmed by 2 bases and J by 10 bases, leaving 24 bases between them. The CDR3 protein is CSARRPGTSASNQYF. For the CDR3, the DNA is TGCAGTGCTAGAAGACCGGGTACTTCTGCCTCGAACCAGTACTTC.

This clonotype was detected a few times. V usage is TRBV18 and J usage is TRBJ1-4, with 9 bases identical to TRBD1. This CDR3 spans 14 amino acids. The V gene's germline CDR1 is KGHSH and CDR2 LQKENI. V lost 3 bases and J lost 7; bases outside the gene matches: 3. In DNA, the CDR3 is TGTGCCAGCTCACCCACAGGGGGCCGTGAAAAACTGTTTTTT. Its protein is CASSPTGGREKLFF. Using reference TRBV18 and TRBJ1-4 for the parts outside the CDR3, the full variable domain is NAGVMQNPRHLVRRRGQEARLRCSPMKGHSHVYWYRQLPEEGLKFMVYLQKENIIDESGMPKERFSAEFPKEGPSILRIQQVVRGDSAAYFCASSPTGGREKLFFGSGTQLSVL.

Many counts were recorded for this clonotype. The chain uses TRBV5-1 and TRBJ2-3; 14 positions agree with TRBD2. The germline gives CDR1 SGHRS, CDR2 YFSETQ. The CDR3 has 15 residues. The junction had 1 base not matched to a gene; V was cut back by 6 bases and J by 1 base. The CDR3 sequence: CASKTSGGGTDTQYF. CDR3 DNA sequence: TGCGCCAGCAAGACTAGCGGGGGGGGCACAGATACGCAGTATTTT. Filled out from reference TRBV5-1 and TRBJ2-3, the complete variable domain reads KAGVTQTPRYLIKTRGQQVTLSCSPISGHRSVSWYQQTPGQGLQFLFEYFSETQRNKGNFPGRFSGRQFSNSRSEMNVSTLELGDSALYLCASKTSGGGTDTQYFGPGTRLTVL.

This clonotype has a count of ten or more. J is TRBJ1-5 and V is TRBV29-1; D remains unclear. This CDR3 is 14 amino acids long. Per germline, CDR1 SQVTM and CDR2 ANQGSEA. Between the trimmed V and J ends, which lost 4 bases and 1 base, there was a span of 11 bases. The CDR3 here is CSVAIGWSNQPQHF. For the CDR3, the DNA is TGCAGCGTTGCAATAGGGTGGAGCAATCAGCCCCAGCATTTT.

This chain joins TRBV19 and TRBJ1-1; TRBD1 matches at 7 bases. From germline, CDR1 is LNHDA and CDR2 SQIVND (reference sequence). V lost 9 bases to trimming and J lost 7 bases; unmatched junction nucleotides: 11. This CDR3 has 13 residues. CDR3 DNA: TGTGCCAGCTCACCGGGACAGAAAGTTGAAGCTTTCTTT. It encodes CASSPGQKVEAFF.

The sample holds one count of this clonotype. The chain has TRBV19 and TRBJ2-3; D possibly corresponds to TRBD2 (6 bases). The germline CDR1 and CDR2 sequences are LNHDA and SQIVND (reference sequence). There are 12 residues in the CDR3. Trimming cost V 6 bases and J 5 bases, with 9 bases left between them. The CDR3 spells CASRGAGDTQYF. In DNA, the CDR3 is TGTGCCAGTAGAGGAGCGGGAGATACGCAGTATTTT. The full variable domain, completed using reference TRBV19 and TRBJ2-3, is DGGITQSPKYLFRKEGQNVTLSCEQNLNHDAMYWYRQDPGQGLRLIYYSQIVNDFQKGDIAEGYSVSREKKESFPLTVTSAQKNPTAFYLCASRGAGDTQYFGPGTRLTVL.

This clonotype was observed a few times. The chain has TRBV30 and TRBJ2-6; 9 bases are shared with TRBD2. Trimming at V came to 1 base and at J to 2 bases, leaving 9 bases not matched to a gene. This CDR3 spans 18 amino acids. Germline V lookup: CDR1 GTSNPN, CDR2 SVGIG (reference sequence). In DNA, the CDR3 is TGTGCCTGGAGTGGATTTGGCGGGAGGGGGGCTGGGGCCAACGTCCTGACTTTC. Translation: CAWSGFGGRGAGANVLTF. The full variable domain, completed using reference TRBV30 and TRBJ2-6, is SQTIHQWPATLVQPVGSPLSLECTVEGTSNPNLYWYRQAAGRGLQLLFYSVGIGQISSEVPQNLSASRPQDRQFILSSKKLLLSDSGFYLCAWSGFGGRGAGANVLTFGAGSRLTVL.

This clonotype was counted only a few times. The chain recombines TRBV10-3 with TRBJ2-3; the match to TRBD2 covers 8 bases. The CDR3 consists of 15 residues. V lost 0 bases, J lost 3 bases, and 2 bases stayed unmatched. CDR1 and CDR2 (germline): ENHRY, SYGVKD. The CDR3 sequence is CAISESTSETDTQYF. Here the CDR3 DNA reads TGTGCCATCAGTGAGTCGACTAGCGAGACAGATACGCAGTATTTT.